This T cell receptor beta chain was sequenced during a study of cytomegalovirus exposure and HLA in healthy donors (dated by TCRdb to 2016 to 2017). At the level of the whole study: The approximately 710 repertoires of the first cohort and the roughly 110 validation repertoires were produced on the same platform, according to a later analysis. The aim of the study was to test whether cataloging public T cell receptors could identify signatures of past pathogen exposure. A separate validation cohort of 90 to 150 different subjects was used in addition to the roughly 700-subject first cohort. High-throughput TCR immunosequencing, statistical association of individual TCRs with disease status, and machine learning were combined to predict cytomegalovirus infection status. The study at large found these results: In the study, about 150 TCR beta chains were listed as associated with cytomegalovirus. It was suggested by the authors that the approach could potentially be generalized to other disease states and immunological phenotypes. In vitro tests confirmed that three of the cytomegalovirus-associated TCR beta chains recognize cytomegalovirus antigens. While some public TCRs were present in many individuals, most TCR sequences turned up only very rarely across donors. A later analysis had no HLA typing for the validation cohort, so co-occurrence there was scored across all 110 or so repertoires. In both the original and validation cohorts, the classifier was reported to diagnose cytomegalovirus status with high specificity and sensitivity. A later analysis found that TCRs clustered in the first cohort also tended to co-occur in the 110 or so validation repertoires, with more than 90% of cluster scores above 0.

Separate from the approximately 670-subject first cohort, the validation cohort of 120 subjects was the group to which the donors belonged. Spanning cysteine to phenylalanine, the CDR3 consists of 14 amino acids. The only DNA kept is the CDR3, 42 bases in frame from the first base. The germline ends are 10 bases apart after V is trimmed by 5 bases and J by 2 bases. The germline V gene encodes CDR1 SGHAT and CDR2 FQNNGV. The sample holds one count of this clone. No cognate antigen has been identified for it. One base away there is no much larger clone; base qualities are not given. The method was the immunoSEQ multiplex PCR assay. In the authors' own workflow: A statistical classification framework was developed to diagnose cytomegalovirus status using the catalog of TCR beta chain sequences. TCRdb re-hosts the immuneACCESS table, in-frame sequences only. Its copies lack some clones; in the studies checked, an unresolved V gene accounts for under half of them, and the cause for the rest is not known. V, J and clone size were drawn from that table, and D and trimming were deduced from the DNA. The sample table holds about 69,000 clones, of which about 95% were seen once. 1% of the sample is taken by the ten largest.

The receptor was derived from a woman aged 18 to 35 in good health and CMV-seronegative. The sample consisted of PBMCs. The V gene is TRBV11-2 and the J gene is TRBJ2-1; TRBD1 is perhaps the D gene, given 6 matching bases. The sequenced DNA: TGTGCCAGCAGCGCGGACAGCGCCTACAATGAGCAGTTCTTC. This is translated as CASSADSAYNEQFF.